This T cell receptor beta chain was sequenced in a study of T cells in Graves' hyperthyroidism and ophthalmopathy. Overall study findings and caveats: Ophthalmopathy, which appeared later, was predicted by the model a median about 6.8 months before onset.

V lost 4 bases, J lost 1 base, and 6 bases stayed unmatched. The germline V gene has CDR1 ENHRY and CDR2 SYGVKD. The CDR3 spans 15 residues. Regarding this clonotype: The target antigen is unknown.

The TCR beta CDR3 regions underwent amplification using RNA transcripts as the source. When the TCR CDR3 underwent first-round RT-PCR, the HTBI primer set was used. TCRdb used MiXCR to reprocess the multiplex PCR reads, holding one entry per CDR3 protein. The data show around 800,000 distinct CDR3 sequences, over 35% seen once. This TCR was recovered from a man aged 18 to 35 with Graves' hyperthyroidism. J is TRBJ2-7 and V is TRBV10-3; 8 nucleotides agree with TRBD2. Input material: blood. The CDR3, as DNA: TGTGCCATCAGTGGGAATAGCGGGATATCCTACGAGCAGTACTTC. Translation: CAISGNSGISYEQYF.